This passage covers 3 T cell receptor beta chains from one sample sequenced in a study of OX40 agonist ivuxolimab in advanced cancers. To prepare the library, the immunoSEQ multiplex PCR assay was applied. TCRdb holds this immuneACCESS table with in-frame rearrangements only. Some clones are missing; in checked studies, unresolved V genes explain under half, and the rest has no known cause. The sample table holds 57,000 or so clones, of which about 88% were seen once. Of the sample, 3.5% to 4% falls within the top ten clones. The sequencing here drew on CD4+ or CD8+ T cells sorted from blood, taken in a trial of the OX40 agonist ivuxolimab. These receptors originate from an adult with an advanced solid tumor such as melanoma, head and neck, liver or kidney cancer.

The chain links TRBV19 to TRBJ2-1; 7 nucleotides line up with TRBD1. The V gene's germline CDR1 is LNHDA and CDR2 SQIVND (reference sequence). J gave up 7 bases and V 7 bases, and 16 bases lay outside the gene matches. CDR3 length: 16 amino acids. CDR3 residues: CASTNTGDNKKNEQFF. In nucleotides, the CDR3 is TGTGCCAGTACCAATACAGGGGACAACAAGAAAAATGAGCAGTTCTTC. Full variable domain (rest looked up from reference TRBV19 and TRBJ2-1): DGGITQSPKYLFRKEGQNVTLSCEQNLNHDAMYWYRQDPGQGLRLIYYSQIVNDFQKGDIAEGYSVSREKKESFPLTVTSAQKNPTAFYLCASTNTGDNKKNEQFFGPGTRLTVL.

Within the sample, this clone is medium-sized (0.01 to 0.1%). DNA of the CDR3: TGTGCCAGCAGCGGTACCGGAGGTGGCGGGGAGCTGTTTTTT. It encodes CASSGTGGGGELFF. The V and J genes are TRBV7-3 and TRBJ2-2; tentatively, D is TRBD2 (5 bases). The CDR3 runs 14 residues. Trimming took off 5 bases at V and 7 bases at J, with 14 bases between the two ends. In germline, CDR1 is SGHTA, CDR2 FQGTGA.

The chain has TRBV6-6 and TRBJ1-1, with D unresolved. Trimming cost V 2 bases and J 4 bases, with 8 bases left between them. Germline values: CDR1 MNHNY, CDR2 SVGAGI (reference sequence). The CDR3 extends over 13 amino acids. CDR3 DNA sequence: TGTGCCAGCAGTTACAGTACCGGCACTGAAGCTTTCTTT. Translating gives CASSYSTGTEAFF.